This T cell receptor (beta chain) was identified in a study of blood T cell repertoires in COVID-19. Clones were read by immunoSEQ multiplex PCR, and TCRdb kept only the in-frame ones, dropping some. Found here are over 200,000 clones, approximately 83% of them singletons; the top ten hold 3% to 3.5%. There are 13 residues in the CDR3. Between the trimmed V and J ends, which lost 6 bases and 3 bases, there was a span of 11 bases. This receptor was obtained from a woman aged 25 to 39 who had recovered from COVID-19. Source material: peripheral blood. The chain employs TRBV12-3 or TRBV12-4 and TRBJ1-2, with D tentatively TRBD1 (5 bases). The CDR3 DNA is TGTGCCAGCAGGGGGCGCGTCCACTATGGCTACACCTTC. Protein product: CASRGRVHYGYTF.